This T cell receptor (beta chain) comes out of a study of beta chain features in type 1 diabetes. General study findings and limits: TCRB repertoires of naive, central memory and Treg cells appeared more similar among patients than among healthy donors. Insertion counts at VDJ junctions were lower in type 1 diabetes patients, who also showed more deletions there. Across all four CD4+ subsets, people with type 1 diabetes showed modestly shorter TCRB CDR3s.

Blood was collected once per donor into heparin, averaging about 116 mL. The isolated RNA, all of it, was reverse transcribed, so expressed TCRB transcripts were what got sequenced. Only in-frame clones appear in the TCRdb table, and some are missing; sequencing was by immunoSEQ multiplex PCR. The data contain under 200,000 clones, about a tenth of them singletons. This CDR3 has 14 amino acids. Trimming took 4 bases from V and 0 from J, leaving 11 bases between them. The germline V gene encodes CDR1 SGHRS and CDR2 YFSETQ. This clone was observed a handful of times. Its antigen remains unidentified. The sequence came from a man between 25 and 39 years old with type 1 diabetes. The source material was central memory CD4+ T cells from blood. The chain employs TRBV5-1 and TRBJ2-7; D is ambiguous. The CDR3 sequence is CASSLDVSSYEQYF. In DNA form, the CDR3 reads TGCGCCAGCAGCCTGGACGTGAGCTCCTACGAGCAGTACTTC.